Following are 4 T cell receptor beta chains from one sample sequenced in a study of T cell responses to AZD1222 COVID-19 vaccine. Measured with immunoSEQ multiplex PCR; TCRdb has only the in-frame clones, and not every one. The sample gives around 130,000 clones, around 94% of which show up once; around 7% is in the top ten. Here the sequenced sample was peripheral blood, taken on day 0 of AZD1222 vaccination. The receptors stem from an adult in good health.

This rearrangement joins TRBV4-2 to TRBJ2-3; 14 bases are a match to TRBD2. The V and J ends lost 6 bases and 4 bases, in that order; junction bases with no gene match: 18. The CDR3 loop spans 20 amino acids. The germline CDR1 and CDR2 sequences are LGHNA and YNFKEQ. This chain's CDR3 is CASRLELGLAGVRESDTQYF. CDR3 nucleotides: TGTGCCAGCAGGCTTGAATTGGGACTAGCGGGAGTGAGGGAGTCAGATACGCAGTATTTT.

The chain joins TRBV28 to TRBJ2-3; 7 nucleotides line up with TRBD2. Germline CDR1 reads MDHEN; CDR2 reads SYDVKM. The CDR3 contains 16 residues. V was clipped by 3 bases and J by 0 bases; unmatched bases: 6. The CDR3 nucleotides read TGTGCCAGCAGTTTCCGGGGGGTGACTAGCACAGATACGCAGTATTTT. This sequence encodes CASSFRGVTSTDTQYF.

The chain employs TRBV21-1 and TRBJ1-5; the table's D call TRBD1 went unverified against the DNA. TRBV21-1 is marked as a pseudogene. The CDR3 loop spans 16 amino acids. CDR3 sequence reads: CASSPRATDSNQPQHF. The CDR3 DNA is TGTGCCAGCAGCCCTCGGGCGACAGATAGCAATCAGCCCCAGCATTTT.

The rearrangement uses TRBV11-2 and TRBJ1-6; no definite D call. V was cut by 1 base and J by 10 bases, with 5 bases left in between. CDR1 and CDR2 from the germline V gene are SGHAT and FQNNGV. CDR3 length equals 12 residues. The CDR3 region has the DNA TGTGCCAGCAGCTTAGGCGGATCACCCCTCCACTTT. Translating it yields CASSLGGSPLHF.